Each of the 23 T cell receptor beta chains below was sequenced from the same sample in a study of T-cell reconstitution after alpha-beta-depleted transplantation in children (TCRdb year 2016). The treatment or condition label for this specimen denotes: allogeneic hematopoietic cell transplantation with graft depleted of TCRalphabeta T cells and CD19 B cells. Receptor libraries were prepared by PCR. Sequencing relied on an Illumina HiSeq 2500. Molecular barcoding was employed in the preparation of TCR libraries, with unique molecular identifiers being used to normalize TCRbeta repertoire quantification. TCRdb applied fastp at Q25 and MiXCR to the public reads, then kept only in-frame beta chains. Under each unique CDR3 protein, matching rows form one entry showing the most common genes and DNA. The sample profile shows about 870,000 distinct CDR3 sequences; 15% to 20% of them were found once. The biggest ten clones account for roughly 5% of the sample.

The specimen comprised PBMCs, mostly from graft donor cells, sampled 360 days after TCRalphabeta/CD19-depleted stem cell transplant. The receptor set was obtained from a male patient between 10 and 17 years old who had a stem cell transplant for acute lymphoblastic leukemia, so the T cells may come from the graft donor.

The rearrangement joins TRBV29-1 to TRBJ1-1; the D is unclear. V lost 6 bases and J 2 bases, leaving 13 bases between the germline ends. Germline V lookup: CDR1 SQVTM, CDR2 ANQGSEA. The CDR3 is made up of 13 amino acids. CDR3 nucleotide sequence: TGCAGCGTACTTTCAGACGGTAACACTGAAGCTTTCTTT. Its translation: CSVLSDGNTEAFF.

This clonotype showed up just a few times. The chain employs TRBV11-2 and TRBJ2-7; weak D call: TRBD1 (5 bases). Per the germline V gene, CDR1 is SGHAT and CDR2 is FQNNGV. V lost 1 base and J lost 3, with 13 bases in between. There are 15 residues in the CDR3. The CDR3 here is CASSLGGRLGYEQYF. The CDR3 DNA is TGTGCCAGCAGCTTAGGGGGCAGATTAGGCTACGAGCAGTACTTC.

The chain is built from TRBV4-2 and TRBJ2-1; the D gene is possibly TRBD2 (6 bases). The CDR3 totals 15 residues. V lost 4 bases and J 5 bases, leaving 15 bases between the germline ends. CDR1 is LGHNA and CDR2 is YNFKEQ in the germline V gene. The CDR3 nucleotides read TGTGCCAGCAGCCTCCTCCTAGAGCGGGACAATGAGCAGTTCTTC. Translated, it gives CASSLLLERDNEQFF.

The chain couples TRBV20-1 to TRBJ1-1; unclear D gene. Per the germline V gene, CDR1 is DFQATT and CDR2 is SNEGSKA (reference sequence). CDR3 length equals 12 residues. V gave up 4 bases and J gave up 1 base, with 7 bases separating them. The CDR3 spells CSAMSENTEAFF. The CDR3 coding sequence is TGCAGTGCTATGTCAGAGAACACTGAAGCTTTCTTT.

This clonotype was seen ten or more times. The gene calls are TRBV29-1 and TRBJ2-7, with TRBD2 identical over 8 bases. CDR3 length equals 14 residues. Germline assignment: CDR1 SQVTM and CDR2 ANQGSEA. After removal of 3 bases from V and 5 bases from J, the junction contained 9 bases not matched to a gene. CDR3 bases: TGCAGCGTTGATGTTTTAGCGGGAAGGCACGAGCAGTACTTC. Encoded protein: CSVDVLAGRHEQYF.

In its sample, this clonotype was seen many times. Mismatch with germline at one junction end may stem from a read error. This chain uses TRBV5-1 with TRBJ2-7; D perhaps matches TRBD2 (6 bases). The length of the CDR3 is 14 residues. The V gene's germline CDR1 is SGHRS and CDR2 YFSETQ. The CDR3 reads CASSSDGSSYEQYF. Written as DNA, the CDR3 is TGTGCCAGCAGCTCGGACGGGAGCTCCTACGAGCAGTACTTC.

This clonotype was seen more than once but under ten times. This CDR3 is CATSDQKAGVVTGELFF. For the CDR3, the DNA is TGTGCCACCAGTGACCAAAAAGCGGGAGTAGTCACCGGGGAGCTGTTTTTT. The V and J genes are TRBV24-1 and TRBJ2-2; 8 positions agree with TRBD2. Trimming removed 4 bases from V and 4 bases from J; junction bases left unmatched: 10. Germline V gene data show CDR1 as KGHDR and CDR2 as SFDVKD. The CDR3 consists of 17 residues.

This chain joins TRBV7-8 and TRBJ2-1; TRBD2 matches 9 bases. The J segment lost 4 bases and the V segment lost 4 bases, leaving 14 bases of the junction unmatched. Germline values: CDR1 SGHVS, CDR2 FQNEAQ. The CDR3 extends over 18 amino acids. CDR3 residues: CASSSLVISGSGYNEQFF. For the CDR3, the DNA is TGTGCCAGCAGCTCCCTGGTTATTAGCGGGAGTGGGTACAATGAGCAGTTCTTC.

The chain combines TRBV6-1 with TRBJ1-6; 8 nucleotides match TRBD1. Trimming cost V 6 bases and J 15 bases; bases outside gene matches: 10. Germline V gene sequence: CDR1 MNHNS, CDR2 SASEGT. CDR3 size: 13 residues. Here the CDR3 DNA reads TGTGCCAGCAGATCTCAACAGGGGGGTGTCCTCCACTTT. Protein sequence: CASRSQQGGVLHF.

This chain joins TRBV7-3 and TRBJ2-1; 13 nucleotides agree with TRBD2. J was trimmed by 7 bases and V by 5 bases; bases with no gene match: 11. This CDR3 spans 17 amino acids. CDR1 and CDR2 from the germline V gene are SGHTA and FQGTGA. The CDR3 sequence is CASSPRTSGRSGNEQFF. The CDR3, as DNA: TGTGCCAGCAGCCCTCGGACTAGCGGGAGATCTGGTAATGAGCAGTTCTTC.

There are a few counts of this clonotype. CDR3 DNA: TGCAGTGCTAGAGATTATCGAAGGGGCTGGGAAAAACTGTTTTTT. It encodes CSARDYRRGWEKLFF. The chain carries TRBV20-1 and TRBJ1-4; TRBD1 is a possible D gene (5 bases). CDR1 and CDR2 from the germline V gene are DFQATT and SNEGSKA (reference sequence). The CDR3 spans 15 residues. V was cut by 0 bases and J by 8 bases, with 16 bases left in between.

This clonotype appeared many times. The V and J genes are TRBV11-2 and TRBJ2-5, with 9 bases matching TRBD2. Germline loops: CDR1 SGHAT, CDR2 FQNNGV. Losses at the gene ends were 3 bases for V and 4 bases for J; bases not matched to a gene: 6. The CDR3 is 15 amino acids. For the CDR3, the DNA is TGTGCCAGCAGCTTGGGACTAGCCGTAGGAGAGACCCAGTACTTC. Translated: CASSLGLAVGETQYF.

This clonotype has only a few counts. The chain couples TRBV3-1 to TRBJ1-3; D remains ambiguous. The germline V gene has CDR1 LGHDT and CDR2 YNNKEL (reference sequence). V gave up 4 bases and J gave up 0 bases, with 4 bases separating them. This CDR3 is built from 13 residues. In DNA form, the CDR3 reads TGTGCCAGCAGCCGCAGCTCTGGAAACACCATATATTTT. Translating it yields CASSRSSGNTIYF. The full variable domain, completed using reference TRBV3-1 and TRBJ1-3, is DTAVSQTPKYLVTQMGNDKSIKCEQNLGHDTMYWYKQDSKKFLKIMFSYNNKELIINETVPNRFSPKSPDKAHLNLHINSLELGDSAVYFCASSRSSGNTIYFGEGSWLTVV.

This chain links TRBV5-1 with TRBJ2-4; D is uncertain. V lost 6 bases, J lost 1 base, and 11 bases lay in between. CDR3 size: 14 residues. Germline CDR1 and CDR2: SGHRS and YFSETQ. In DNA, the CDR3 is TGCGCCAGCAACATGAGCAGGGCCAAAAACATTCAGTACTTC. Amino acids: CASNMSRAKNIQYF. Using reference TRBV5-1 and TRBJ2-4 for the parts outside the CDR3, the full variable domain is KAGVTQTPRYLIKTRGQQVTLSCSPISGHRSVSWYQQTPGQGLQFLFEYFSETQRNKGNFPGRFSGRQFSNSRSEMNVSTLELGDSALYLCASNMSRAKNIQYFGAGTRLSVL.

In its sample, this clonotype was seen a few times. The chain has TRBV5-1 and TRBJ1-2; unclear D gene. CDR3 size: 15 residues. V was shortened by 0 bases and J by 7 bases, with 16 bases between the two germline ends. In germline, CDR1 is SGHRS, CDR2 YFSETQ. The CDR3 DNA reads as TGCGCCAGCAGCTTGGATGGCACGGCCGGGCTTGGCTACACCTTC. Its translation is CASSLDGTAGLGYTF.

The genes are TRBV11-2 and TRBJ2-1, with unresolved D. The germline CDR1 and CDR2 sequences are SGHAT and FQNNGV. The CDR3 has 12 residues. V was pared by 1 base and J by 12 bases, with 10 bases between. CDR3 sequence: CASSLGATGQFF. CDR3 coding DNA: TGTGCCAGCAGCTTAGGTGCGACCGGGCAGTTCTTC.

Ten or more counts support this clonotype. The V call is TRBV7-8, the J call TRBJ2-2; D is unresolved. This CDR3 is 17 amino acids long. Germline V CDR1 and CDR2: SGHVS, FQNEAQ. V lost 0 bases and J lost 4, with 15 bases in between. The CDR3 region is CASSLAWPTPGTGELFF. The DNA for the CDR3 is TGTGCCAGCAGCTTAGCGTGGCCTACCCCGGGCACCGGGGAGCTGTTTTTT.

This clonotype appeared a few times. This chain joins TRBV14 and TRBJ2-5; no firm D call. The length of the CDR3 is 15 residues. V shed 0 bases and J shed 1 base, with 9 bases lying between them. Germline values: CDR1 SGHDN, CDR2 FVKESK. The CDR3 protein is CASSQDWVGQETQYF. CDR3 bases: TGTGCCAGCAGCCAAGATTGGGTAGGCCAAGAGACCCAGTACTTC.

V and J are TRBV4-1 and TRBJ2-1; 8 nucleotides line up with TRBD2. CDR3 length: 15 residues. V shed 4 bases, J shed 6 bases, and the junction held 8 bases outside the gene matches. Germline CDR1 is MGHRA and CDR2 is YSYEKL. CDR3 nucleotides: TGCGCCAGCAGCCCCTGGGGCGGGAGGAGCAATGAGCAGTTCTTC. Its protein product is CASSPWGGRSNEQFF.

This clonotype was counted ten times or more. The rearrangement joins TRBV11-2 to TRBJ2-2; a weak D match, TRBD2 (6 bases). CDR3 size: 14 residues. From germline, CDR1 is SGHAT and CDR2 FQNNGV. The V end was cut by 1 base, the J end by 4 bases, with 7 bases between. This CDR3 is CASSLAGVTGELFF. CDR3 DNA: TGTGCCAGCAGCTTAGCGGGAGTCACCGGGGAGCTGTTTTTT.

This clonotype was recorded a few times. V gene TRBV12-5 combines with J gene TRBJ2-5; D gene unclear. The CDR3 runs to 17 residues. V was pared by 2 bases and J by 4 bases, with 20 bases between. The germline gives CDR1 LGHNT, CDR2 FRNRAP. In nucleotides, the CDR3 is TGTGCTAGTGGTTTGCCCACCCCGGACCGCCGTCTAGAGACCCAGTACTTC. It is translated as CASGLPTPDRRLETQYF.

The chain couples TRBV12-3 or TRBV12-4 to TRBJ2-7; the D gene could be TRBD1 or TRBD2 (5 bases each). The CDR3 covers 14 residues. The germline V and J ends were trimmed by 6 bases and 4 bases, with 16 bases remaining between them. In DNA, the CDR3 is TGTGCCAGCAGAGAGGGGCAGGGATTATACGAGCAGTACTTC. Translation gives CASREGQGLYEQYF.

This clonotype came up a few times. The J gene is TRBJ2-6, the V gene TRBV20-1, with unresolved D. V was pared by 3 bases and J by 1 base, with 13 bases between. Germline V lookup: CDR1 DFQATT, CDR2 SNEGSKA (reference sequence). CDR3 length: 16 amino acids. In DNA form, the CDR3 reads TGCAGTGCTAGTGGCAGGAAAGGATCTGGGGCCAACGTCCTGACTTTC. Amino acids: CSASGRKGSGANVLTF.